This T cell receptor (beta chain) was recorded in a study of blood T cell repertoires in COVID-19. V trimming: 6 bases; J trimming: 1 base; junction bases outside the gene matches: 5. The CDR3 consists of 15 residues. Germline CDR1 and CDR2: MNHEY and SVGAGI. Measured with immunoSEQ multiplex PCR; TCRdb has only the in-frame clones, and not every one. There are some 200,000 clones in the sample; around 87% occur only once, and 3% to 3.5% lies in the top ten. In assigning cohorts, the study relied on participant-reported clinical history. The clonotype comes from a woman under 30 in a cohort exposed to, infected with or recovered from COVID-19 (not recorded which). Sequences were obtained from PBMCs or T cells enriched from blood (not recorded which). The chain combines TRBV6-5 with TRBJ2-3; TRBD2 agrees at 9 bases. The CDR3 sequence is CASSPIAGGTDTQYF. CDR3 sequence (DNA): TGTGCCAGCAGCCCCATAGCGGGAGGCACAGATACGCAGTATTTT.